The sequence of this T cell receptor beta chain was determined in a study of T cell repertoires in cytomegalovirus infection. At the level of the study: CMV infection and matching HLA type were both indicated by public TCR beta signatures.

About this clonotype: Antigen: not known.

Regarding the study as a whole: Cumulated frequencies of public TCR beta families served to identify carriers of CMV plus the relevant HLA. Dominant in the ex vivo response were TCR beta clonotypes restricted by HLA-C and specific for CMV.

MiXCR, run by TCRdb on the reads, gives a single entry per CDR3 protein. The sample carries about 740,000 distinct CDR3 sequences, roughly a third recorded once. This TCR was sampled from a human donor in good health (CMV status not recorded). Some clones in this sample may be carry-over from other donors' samples. Sequenced input: PBMCs.

CDR3 loop: CASRAQSNYGYTF. The DNA for the CDR3 is TGTGCCAGCAGGGCTCAGAGTAACTATGGCTACACCTTC. The chain carries TRBV12-3 or TRBV12-4 and TRBJ1-2; D is ambiguous. The CDR3 sequence is 13 residues long. Trimming took off 6 bases at V and 1 base at J, with 9 bases between the two ends.